These T cell receptor beta chains were read from a single sample in a study of shared clonotypes between healthy human individuals. Produced via immunoSEQ multiplex PCR; TCRdb's table is partial and in-frame only. This sample yields approximately 810,000 clones, of which roughly 92% are seen a single time; more than 20% belongs to the top ten. Material: naive CD8+ T cells sorted from blood. These receptors were collected from a man aged 25 to 40 in good health. Each CDR3 is given with its conserved first and last residue. D genes are given only for firm matches. Only part of the rows carry a size: once, few, many, or a class if the clone is expanded.

j_gene: TRBJ1-5; d_gene: -; abundance: -; v_gene: TRBV5-8; CDR3nt: TGTGCCAGCAGTTGGGCAGGTCTCAATCAGCCCCAGCATTTT; CDR3aa: CASSWAGLNQPQHF
j_gene: TRBJ2-7; d_gene: TRBD2; abundance: -; v_gene: TRBV27; CDR3nt: TGTGCCAGCCGTGACGGGGGTGCGGGGGGAATATACGAGCAGTACTTC; CDR3aa: CASRDGGAGGIYEQYF
j_gene: TRBJ1-4; d_gene: -; abundance: -; v_gene: TRBV5-1; CDR3nt: TGCGCCAGCAGCTTGGACTGGGGATATAATGAAAAACTGTTTTTT; CDR3aa: CASSLDWGYNEKLFF
j_gene: TRBJ2-7; d_gene: -; abundance: -; v_gene: TRBV29-1; CDR3nt: TGCAGCGCCCTCCCTGGGGGCGCACCCTACGAGCAGTACTTC; CDR3aa: CSALPGGAPYEQYF
j_gene: TRBJ1-1; d_gene: TRBD1; abundance: -; v_gene: TRBV10-3; CDR3nt: TGTGCCATCAGTCCCTGGGGGGACAGTAACACTGAAGCTTTCTTT; CDR3aa: CAISPWGDSNTEAFF
j_gene: TRBJ2-1; d_gene: -; abundance: medium-sized; v_gene: TRBV28; CDR3nt: TGTGCCAGCAGTGTAACAGGGAGATTCAATGAGCAGTTCTTC; CDR3aa: CASSVTGRFNEQFF
j_gene: TRBJ2-7; d_gene: -; abundance: -; v_gene: TRBV4-1; CDR3nt: TGCGCCAGCAGCCCCGCCGGGGACGGCTACGAGCAGTACTTC; CDR3aa: CASSPAGDGYEQYF
j_gene: TRBJ2-1; d_gene: -; abundance: -; v_gene: TRBV9; CDR3nt: TGTGCCAGCAGCGGGACGACTGGATTCAATGAGCAGTTCTTC; CDR3aa: CASSGTTGFNEQFF
j_gene: TRBJ1-5; d_gene: -; abundance: once; v_gene: TRBV7-8; CDR3nt: TGTGCCAGCAGCTTAGTAGAACCCCCGGTGGGTCAGCCCCAGCATTTT; CDR3aa: CASSLVEPPVGQPQHF
j_gene: TRBJ2-7; d_gene: TRBD2; abundance: -; v_gene: TRBV27; CDR3nt: TGTGCCAGCAGACCTCCGGGACTAGGGGGCGAGCAGTACTTC; CDR3aa: CASRPPGLGGEQYF
j_gene: TRBJ2-7; d_gene: TRBD1; abundance: -; v_gene: TRBV7-2; CDR3nt: TGTGCCAGCAGCTACTCCGGGACAGGGTTTTCCGAGCAGTACTTC; CDR3aa: CASSYSGTGFSEQYF
j_gene: TRBJ2-2; d_gene: -; abundance: -; v_gene: TRBV7-9; CDR3nt: TGTGCCAGCAGTCAAACGACAAGGAACACCGGGGAGCTGTTTTTT; CDR3aa: CASSQTTRNTGELFF
j_gene: TRBJ2-3; d_gene: -; abundance: -; v_gene: TRBV5-1; CDR3nt: TGCGCCAGCAGCTTGGCGCAGGTCACAGTCACAGATACGCAGTATTTT; CDR3aa: CASSLAQVTVTDTQYF
j_gene: TRBJ2-5; d_gene: -; abundance: -; v_gene: TRBV7-9; CDR3nt: TGTGCCAGCAGCTTTTGGGAGGCCCACAGGGGTGGTGAGACCCAGTACTTC; CDR3aa: CASSFWEAHRGGETQYF
j_gene: TRBJ1-2; d_gene: -; abundance: -; v_gene: TRBV5-4; CDR3nt: TGTGCCAGCAGCCCCCTGCCCGCTAACTATGGCTACACCTTC; CDR3aa: CASSPLPANYGYTF
j_gene: TRBJ1-2; d_gene: TRBD1; abundance: -; v_gene: TRBV6-6; CDR3nt: TGTGCCAGCAGTTACTCCTATAGGACAGGGGACTATGGCTACACCTTC; CDR3aa: CASSYSYRTGDYGYTF
j_gene: TRBJ2-1; d_gene: -; abundance: -; v_gene: TRBV25-1; CDR3nt: TGTGCCAGCAGTGGGAGTGGCGGGGTTAGGGATGAGCAGTTCTTC; CDR3aa: CASSGSGGVRDEQFF
j_gene: TRBJ2-7; d_gene: -; abundance: -; v_gene: TRBV5-8; CDR3nt: TGTGCCAGCAGAGAAGGTCCCAACGAGCAGTACTTC; CDR3aa: CASREGPNEQYF
j_gene: TRBJ2-3; d_gene: -; abundance: -; v_gene: TRBV6-5; CDR3nt: TGTGCCAGCAGTTCTACTAGGAGTCACACAGATACGCAGTATTTT; CDR3aa: CASSSTRSHTDTQYF
j_gene: TRBJ2-3; d_gene: -; abundance: -; v_gene: TRBV7-9; CDR3nt: TGTGCCAGCAGCGGCGTGGGGCAGGATGAAACAGATACGCAGTATTTT; CDR3aa: CASSGVGQDETDTQYF
j_gene: TRBJ2-2; d_gene: -; abundance: -; v_gene: TRBV29-1; CDR3nt: TGCAGCGTTGAAGTGTGGGGGCGGACACTGAGGAACACCGGGGAGCTGTTTTTT; CDR3aa: CSVEVWGRTLRNTGELFF
j_gene: TRBJ2-5; d_gene: -; abundance: -; v_gene: TRBV29-1; CDR3nt: TGCAGCGTTGAAGGGGGGACGGAGCTCTTTCGGGAGACCCAGTACTTC; CDR3aa: CSVEGGTELFRETQYF
j_gene: TRBJ2-1; d_gene: TRBD1; abundance: -; v_gene: TRBV28; CDR3nt: TGTGCCAGCAGTCCATTGACAGGGGGCTCCTACAATGAGCAGTTCTTC; CDR3aa: CASSPLTGGSYNEQFF
j_gene: TRBJ2-3; d_gene: -; abundance: -; v_gene: TRBV5-4; CDR3nt: TGTGCCAGCAGACTGGGGACCTGGGGAAGCACAGATACGCAGTATTTT; CDR3aa: CASRLGTWGSTDTQYF
j_gene: TRBJ2-5; d_gene: TRBD1; abundance: -; v_gene: TRBV7-9; CDR3nt: TGTGCCAGCAGCACGACAGGGGAGGAGACCCAGTACTTC; CDR3aa: CASSTTGEETQYF
j_gene: TRBJ2-1; d_gene: -; abundance: -; v_gene: TRBV10-3; CDR3nt: TGTGCCATCGGGGACTCGAGAGGAACTTATTACAATGAGCAGTTCTTC; CDR3aa: CAIGDSRGTYYNEQFF
j_gene: TRBJ2-1; d_gene: -; abundance: -; v_gene: TRBV7-6; CDR3nt: TGTGCCAGCAGCTTATCCGGCCCCAGCAGGGGGGGTGAGCAGTTCTTC; CDR3aa: CASSLSGPSRGGEQFF
j_gene: TRBJ2-7; d_gene: -; abundance: -; v_gene: TRBV7-9; CDR3nt: TGTGCCAGCAGCTCCACTCGAGACTTGGGCTACGAGCAGTACTTC; CDR3aa: CASSSTRDLGYEQYF
j_gene: TRBJ1-1; d_gene: -; abundance: once; v_gene: TRBV25-1; CDR3nt: TGTGCCAGCAGGGGAATTGGGGCTTATGGTAGAGGAGCTTTCTTT; CDR3aa: CASRGIGAYGRGAFF
j_gene: TRBJ2-2; d_gene: -; abundance: -; v_gene: TRBV5-1; CDR3nt: TGCGCCAGCAGCTTGGTACTTGGGGGACCCACGGGAGCCGGGGAGCTGTTTTTT; CDR3aa: CASSLVLGGPTGAGELFF
j_gene: TRBJ2-1; d_gene: TRBD2; abundance: -; v_gene: TRBV25-1; CDR3nt: TGTGCCAGTTCTAGCGGCTACAATGAGCAGTTCTTC; CDR3aa: CASSSGYNEQFF
j_gene: TRBJ1-5; d_gene: -; abundance: -; v_gene: TRBV5-6; CDR3nt: TGTGCCAGCAGCTTTGGTTATAGCAATCAGCCCCAGCATTTT; CDR3aa: CASSFGYSNQPQHF
j_gene: TRBJ2-5; d_gene: TRBD1; abundance: -; v_gene: TRBV4-3; CDR3nt: TGCGCCAGCAGCCAGGCGCGGGACAGGGGGAAAGAGACCCAGTACTTC; CDR3aa: CASSQARDRGKETQYF
j_gene: TRBJ2-7; d_gene: -; abundance: -; v_gene: TRBV27; CDR3nt: TGTGCCAGCAGTTTCCTGCGGGCCTCCTACGAGCAGTACTTC; CDR3aa: CASSFLRASYEQYF
j_gene: TRBJ1-3; d_gene: TRBD1; abundance: -; v_gene: TRBV6-5; CDR3nt: TGTGCCAGCAGTTACGGGACAGGAGGAAACACCATATATTTT; CDR3aa: CASSYGTGGNTIYF
j_gene: TRBJ1-1; d_gene: -; abundance: -; v_gene: TRBV27; CDR3nt: TGTGCCAGCAGTTTAAGTTCGGACTCAGGGACTGAAGCTTTCTTT; CDR3aa: CASSLSSDSGTEAFF